A selection of T cell receptor beta chains follows, all from one sample in a study of cytomegalovirus exposure and HLA in healthy donors. Profiling relied on immunoSEQ multiplex PCR, and the TCRdb table lists in-frame clones only, not all of them. The sample consists of roughly 51,000 clones, about four fifths of them appearing once. Sequencing input: PBMCs. The receptors stem from a boy under 18 in good health and CMV-seropositive. Each CDR3 is given with its conserved first and last residue. The order of the fields is clone size, V gene, D gene, J gene, CDR3 protein, CDR3 DNA. D genes are given only for firm matches. Size values are once, few and many counts, or a class for expanded clones, and some rows have none.

.	TRBV5-5	.	TRBJ1-1	CASSFLGREAFF	TGTGCCAGCAGCTTCCTCGGCAGGGAAGCTTTCTTT
few	TRBV7-9	TRBD1	TRBJ1-6	CSSSLPEQGGNSPLHF	TGTTCCAGCAGCTTACCAGAACAGGGGGGTAATTCACCCCTCCACTTT
.	TRBV9	.	TRBJ1-1	CASSVGTDGTEAFF	TGTGCCAGCAGCGTAGGAACTGACGGGACTGAAGCTTTCTTT
.	TRBV6-6	.	TRBJ1-6	CATSFIRYNSPLHF	TGTGCCACCTCTTTTATCAGATATAATTCACCCCTCCACTTT
.	TRBV15	.	TRBJ1-2	CATSGQYGYTF	TGTGCCACCAGCGGACAGTATGGCTACACCTTC
.	TRBV5-4	TRBD1	TRBJ2-4	CASSMGNYRGSKNIQYF	TGTGCCAGCAGTATGGGAAATTACAGGGGATCCAAAAACATTCAGTACTTC
.	TRBV19	TRBD2	TRBJ2-5	CASRPRASGALETQYF	TGTGCCAGTAGGCCAAGGGCTAGCGGCGCCCTAGAGACCCAGTACTTC
.	TRBV6-1	.	TRBJ2-7	CASRSYEQYF	TGTGCCAGCAGAAGCTACGAGCAGTACTTC
.	TRBV27	TRBD1	TRBJ1-1	CASSPSLGAGGTEAFF	TGTGCCAGCAGTCCCTCCTTGGGGGCAGGGGGCACTGAAGCTTTCTTT
.	TRBV11-1	.	TRBJ1-1	CASSYSSGEAFF	TGTGCCAGCAGCTACAGTAGCGGTGAAGCTTTCTTT
.	TRBV5-8	.	TRBJ1-1	CASSLAGTATEAFF	TGTGCCAGCAGCTTAGCGGGGACGGCCACTGAAGCTTTCTTT
.	TRBV21-1	.	TRBJ2-3	CASSKGGSGGTDTQYF	TGTGCCAGCAGCAAAGGAGGTAGCGGGGGAACAGATACGCAGTATTTT
.	TRBV5-1	TRBD1	TRBJ2-7	CASSITGTGRTEQYF	TGCGCCAGCAGCATCACCGGGACAGGGAGGACCGAGCAGTACTTC
.	TRBV7-2	.	TRBJ2-2	CASSLHAAGVIAGELFF	TGTGCCAGCAGCTTACACGCGGCAGGGGTTATAGCCGGGGAGCTGTTTTTT
.	TRBV4-1	TRBD2	TRBJ2-3	CASSQARLAGDTQYF	TGCGCCAGCAGCCAAGCGAGACTAGCGGGAGATACGCAGTATTTT
.	TRBV5-4	TRBD1	TRBJ1-5	CASSFNGTGLRFSNQPQHF	TGTGCCAGCAGCTTCAACGGGACAGGGCTACGATTTAGCAATCAGCCCCAGCATTTT
.	TRBV2	.	TRBJ2-1	CASSEREGPISYNEQFF	TGTGCCAGCAGTGAACGGGAAGGGCCCATATCCTACAATGAGCAGTTCTTC
.	TRBV11-2	TRBD2	TRBJ2-2	CASSFGGTGELFF	TGTGCCAGCTCTTTCGGGGGGACCGGGGAGCTGTTTTTT
.	TRBV6-1	TRBD1	TRBJ2-7	CASSEQSRGGQVGHEQYF	TGTGCCAGCAGTGAACAAAGCCGAGGAGGACAGGTAGGGCACGAGCAGTACTTC
.	TRBV6-5	TRBD1	TRBJ2-2	CASSQGDRITGELFF	TGTGCCAGCAGTCAGGGGGACAGAATCACCGGGGAGCTGTTTTTT